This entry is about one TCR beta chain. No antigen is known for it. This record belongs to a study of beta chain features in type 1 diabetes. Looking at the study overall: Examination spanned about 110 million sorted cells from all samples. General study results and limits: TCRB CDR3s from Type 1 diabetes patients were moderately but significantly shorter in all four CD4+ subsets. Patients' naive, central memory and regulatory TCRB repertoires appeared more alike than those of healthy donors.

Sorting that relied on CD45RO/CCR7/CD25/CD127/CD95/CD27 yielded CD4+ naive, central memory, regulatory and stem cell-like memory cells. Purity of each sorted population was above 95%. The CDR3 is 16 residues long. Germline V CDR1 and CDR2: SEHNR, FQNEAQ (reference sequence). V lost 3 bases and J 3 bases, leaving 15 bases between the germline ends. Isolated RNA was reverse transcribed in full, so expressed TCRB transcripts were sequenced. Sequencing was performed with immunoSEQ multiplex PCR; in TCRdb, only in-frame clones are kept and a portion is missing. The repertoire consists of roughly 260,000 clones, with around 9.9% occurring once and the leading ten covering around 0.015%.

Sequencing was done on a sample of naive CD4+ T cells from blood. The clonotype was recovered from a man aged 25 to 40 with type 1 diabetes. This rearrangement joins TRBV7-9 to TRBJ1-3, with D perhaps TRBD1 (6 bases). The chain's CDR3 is CASSFHGQSVGNTIYF. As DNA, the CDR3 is TGTGCCAGCAGCTTCCACGGACAGTCGGTTGGAAACACCATATATTTT.